This passage covers 12 T cell receptor beta chains from one sample sequenced in a study of T cells after yellow fever vaccination. TCRdb analysed the 5' RACE reads with MiXCR anew, one entry per CDR3 protein. The data contain 300,000 or so distinct CDR3 sequences, about 6.6% of them singletons. The sample consisted of PBMCs, taken about 49 days after the first yellow fever vaccination. These receptors all come from a man between 18 and 29 years old who received the YFV17D yellow fever vaccine.

The rearrangement links TRBV10-3 to TRBJ2-4, with 10 bases aligning to TRBD1. Germline CDR1 reads ENHRY; CDR2 reads SYGVKD. The V and J ends lost 3 bases and 3 bases, in that order; junction bases with no gene match: 8. There are 17 residues in the CDR3. In DNA, the CDR3 is TGTGCCATCAGTGATCCCGGACAGGGGGAGAGCAAAAACATTCAGTACTTC. It codes for CAISDPGQGESKNIQYF.

The J gene is TRBJ1-1, the V gene TRBV19, with 8 bases matching TRBD1. The germline V gene has CDR1 LNHDA and CDR2 SQIVND (reference sequence). The junction had 9 bases not matched to a gene; V was cut back by 7 bases and J by 2 bases. CDR3 length equals 15 residues. Here the CDR3 reads CASTRTGLFNTEAFF. CDR3 nucleotides: TGTGCCAGTACCAGGACAGGGTTGTTCAACACTGAAGCTTTCTTT.

V usage is TRBV12-3 or TRBV12-4 and J usage is TRBJ2-2; the D gene is possibly TRBD2 (5 bases). Trimming pared 2 bases from V and 5 bases from J, leaving 12 bases between. There are 15 residues in the CDR3. The CDR3 sequence is CASSLRQRATGELFF. In nucleotides, the CDR3 is TGTGCCAGCAGTTTAAGGCAGAGGGCGACCGGGGAGCTGTTTTTT.

The V and J genes are TRBV5-1 and TRBJ1-2; D not resolved. V dropped 7 bases and J dropped 6 bases, with 13 bases sitting between them. The CDR3 runs 12 residues. Germline V lookup: CDR1 SGHRS, CDR2 YFSETQ. In DNA, the CDR3 is TGCGCCAGCGCGGGCCTCTCCCATGGCTACACCTTC. Its translation is CASAGLSHGYTF. Full variable domain (outside the CDR3, taken from reference TRBV5-1 and TRBJ1-2): KAGVTQTPRYLIKTRGQQVTLSCSPISGHRSVSWYQQTPGQGLQFLFEYFSETQRNKGNFPGRFSGRQFSNSRSEMNVSTLELGDSALYLCASAGLSHGYTFGSGTRLTVV.

This clonotype was counted many times. The chain uses TRBV7-8 and TRBJ2-3; D might be TRBD2 (6 bases). CDR3 length equals 16 residues. V was shortened by 5 bases and J by 2 bases, with 17 bases between the two germline ends. The germline V gene encodes CDR1 SGHVS and CDR2 FQNEAQ. The CDR3 DNA reads TGTGCCAGCAGCCTCCGACTAGAGGGCAACACAGATACGCAGTATTTT. Translated, it gives CASSLRLEGNTDTQYF.

The genes are TRBV5-6 and TRBJ1-5, with D unresolved. The CDR3 length is 14 residues. Germline CDR1 is SGHDT and CDR2 is YYEEEE. Trimming removed 0 bases from V and 5 bases from J, with 9 bases in between. CDR3 coding DNA: TGTGCCAGCAGCTTGGCCGGGTCCTATCAGCCCCAGCATTTT. Amino acids: CASSLAGSYQPQHF.

The CDR3 region has the DNA TGTGCCAGCAGCTGGACAGGGACTCGAGAGCAGTTCTTC. Protein: CASSWTGTREQFF. The genes are TRBV7-2 and TRBJ2-1; 8 bases map to TRBD1. The germline V gene encodes CDR1 SGHTA and CDR2 FQGNSA. The CDR3 is 13 amino acids. Trimming cost V 4 bases and J 10 bases; bases outside gene matches: 6.

This clonotype has a handful of counts. V and J are TRBV16 and TRBJ2-7, with D hard to call. Trimming removed 0 bases from V and 2 bases from J, with 8 bases in between. The CDR3 spans 14 residues. Germline assignment: CDR1 KGHSY and CDR2 FQNENV. The CDR3 sequence is CASSQSNSAYEQYF. For the CDR3, the DNA is TGTGCCAGCAGCCAATCTAACAGCGCCTACGAGCAGTACTTC.

V gene TRBV7-9 combines with J gene TRBJ2-1, with a possible D match to TRBD1 (6 bases). Germline CDR1 SEHNR, CDR2 FQNEAQ (reference sequence). V was trimmed by 5 bases and J by 6 bases, leaving 14 bases between them. This CDR3 spans 14 amino acids. The CDR3 sequence is CASSQRTVFNEQFF. Written as DNA, the CDR3 is TGTGCCAGCAGCCAGAGGACAGTTTTCAATGAGCAGTTCTTC.

This clonotype was recorded many times. This rearrangement joins TRBV12-3 or TRBV12-4 to TRBJ2-7; the D gene is possibly TRBD1 (5 bases). The CDR3 has 12 residues. With 2 bases removed from V and 6 bases from J, the gap between germline ends came to 8 bases. CDR3 DNA: TGTGCCAGCAGTTTATCAACAGGCGAGCAGTACTTC. This gives the protein CASSLSTGEQYF.

The V call is TRBV14, the J call TRBJ1-2, with a weak D call TRBD1 (6 bases). CDR3 length equals 14 residues. V was clipped by 2 bases and J by 2 bases, with 9 bases between them. CDR1 is SGHDN and CDR2 is FVKESK in the germline V gene. The CDR3 bases are TGTGCCAGCAGCCAACTTACAGGGAACTATGGCTACACCTTC. Its translation is CASSQLTGNYGYTF.

This clonotype was found many times. The V and J genes are TRBV27 and TRBJ2-3; TRBD1 matches at 8 bases. Trimming at V came to 2 bases and at J to 3 bases, leaving 1 base not matched to a gene. CDR1 MNHEY and CDR2 SMNVEV come from the germline V gene (reference sequence). This CDR3 spans 14 amino acids. This CDR3 reads CASSLRDRTDTQYF. The CDR3 region has the DNA TGTGCCAGCAGTTTAAGGGACAGGACAGATACGCAGTATTTT.